These 7 T cell receptor beta chains were sequenced from one sample in a study of T cell repertoires in aging, cancer and after chemotherapy. Rearranged V-D-J TRB sequences were amplified with a mixed TRB-A/B primer pool. A single record per CDR3 protein comes from TCRdb applying MiXCR to the multiplex PCR reads. The repertoire holds about 2,100 distinct CDR3 sequences, with roughly 21% as singletons. The template was genomic DNA from peripheral blood, not RNA. The sequencing input was blood. These receptors originate from a human donor with a solid tumor.

By proportion, this clonotype is medium-sized (0.01 to 0.1%). V gene TRBV5-6 combines with J gene TRBJ2-4; 7 nucleotides align to TRBD1. Trimming cost V 5 bases and J 4 bases; bases outside gene matches: 9. The germline gives CDR1 SGHDT, CDR2 YYEEEE. This CDR3 spans 15 amino acids. CDR3 loop: CASSTPGTEKNIQYF. Written as DNA, the CDR3 is TGTGCCAGCAGTACCCCCGGGACAGAAAAAAACATTCAGTACTTC.

By sample share, this clonotype is medium-sized (0.01 to 0.1%). The chain links TRBV27 to TRBJ1-2, with D perhaps matching TRBD1 (6 bases). The V end was cut by 5 bases, the J end by 1 base, with 14 bases between. In germline, CDR1 is MNHEY, CDR2 SMNVEV (reference sequence). This CDR3 comprises 15 residues. The CDR3 nucleotides are TGTGCCAGCAGTCCCCAGGGGACCCTTAACTATGGCTACACCTTC. As protein: CASSPQGTLNYGYTF.

This sequence joins TRBV11-2 and TRBJ1-5; weak D call: TRBD1 (5 bases). Trimming pared 0 bases from V and 6 bases from J, leaving 6 bases between. The germline gives CDR1 SGHAT, CDR2 FQNNGV. CDR3 length: 13 residues. CDR3 nucleotides: TGTGCCAGCAGCTTAGACAGGGTTCAGCCCCAGCATTTT. It codes for CASSLDRVQPQHF.

This clonotype came up a few times. The V and J genes are TRBV7-9 and TRBJ1-1, with 12 bases that match TRBD1. The V gene end was trimmed by 5 bases and the J gene end by 1 base; junction bases not matched to a gene: 8. The CDR3 is 17 residues long. CDR1 is SEHNR, CDR2 FQNEAQ, per germline (reference sequence). The chain's CDR3 is CASSPPGQGAQNTEAFF. CDR3 sequence (DNA): TGTGCCAGCAGCCCTCCGGGACAGGGGGCCCAGAACACTGAAGCTTTCTTT.

This clonotype is medium-sized by share. The chain combines TRBV19 with TRBJ2-2; D is undetermined. This CDR3 has 16 residues. V shed 3 bases and J shed 0 bases, with 11 bases lying between them. Germline loops: CDR1 LNHDA, CDR2 SQIVND (reference sequence). CDR3 bases: TGTGCCAGTAGTATTTTGCACTCCCCGAACACCGGGGAGCTGTTTTTT. Its protein product is CASSILHSPNTGELFF. Full variable domain (missing parts from reference TRBV19 and TRBJ2-2): DGGITQSPKYLFRKEGQNVTLSCEQNLNHDAMYWYRQDPGQGLRLIYYSQIVNDFQKGDIAEGYSVSREKKESFPLTVTSAQKNPTAFYLCASSILHSPNTGELFFGEGSRLTVL.

The rearrangement joins TRBV6-4 to TRBJ2-1, with TRBD1 matching 8 bases. The CDR3 is 16 residues long. In germline, CDR1 is MRHNA, CDR2 SNTAGT. J lost 1 base, V lost 4 bases, and 6 bases had no gene match. This CDR3 reads CASSAGTGGSYNEQFF. CDR3 coding DNA: TGTGCCAGCAGTGCCGGCACAGGGGGGTCCTACAATGAGCAGTTCTTC.

The V and J genes are TRBV20-1 and TRBJ1-2; 7 positions match TRBD1. The CDR3 loop spans 16 amino acids. The V gene's germline CDR1 is DFQATT and CDR2 SNEGSKA (reference sequence). Trimming cost V 1 base and J 8 bases; bases outside gene matches: 16. CDR3 nucleotide sequence: TGCAGTGCTAGAGTACGGGTGGACAGGATTTTGGTGGGCTACACCTTC. Translating it yields CSARVRVDRILVGYTF.